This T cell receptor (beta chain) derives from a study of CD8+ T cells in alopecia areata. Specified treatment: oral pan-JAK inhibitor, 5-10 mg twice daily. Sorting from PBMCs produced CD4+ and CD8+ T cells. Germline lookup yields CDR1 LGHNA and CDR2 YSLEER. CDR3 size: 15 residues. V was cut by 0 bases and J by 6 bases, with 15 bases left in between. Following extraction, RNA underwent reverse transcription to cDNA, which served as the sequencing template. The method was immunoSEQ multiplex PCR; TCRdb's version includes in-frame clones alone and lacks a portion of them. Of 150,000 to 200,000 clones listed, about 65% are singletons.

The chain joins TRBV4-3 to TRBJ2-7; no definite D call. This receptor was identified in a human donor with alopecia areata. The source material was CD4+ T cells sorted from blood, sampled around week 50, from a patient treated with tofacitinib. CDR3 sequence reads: CASSQELLLTSEQYF. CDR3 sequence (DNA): TGCGCCAGCAGCCAAGAATTGCTGCTCACCTCCGAGCAGTACTTC.